Here is one TCR beta chain with its context. The antigen is not known. Indicated treatment: 15 to 20 received Ad26.COV2.S at low or high dose, single or two shots; about five received placebo; per-sample allocation not given. Specimen acquisition occurred on day 63 following the initial vaccine or placebo injection. V was pared by 3 bases and J by 6 bases, with 3 bases of the junction left unmatched. The CDR3 contains 13 residues. Germline V gene data show CDR1 as SGHRS and CDR2 as YFSETQ. The data were obtained in a study of Ad26.COV2.S vaccination and SARS-CoV-2 variants. Study in general: Recipients of Ad26.COV2.S got it intramuscularly, once or twice 56 days apart.

Using immunoSEQ multiplex PCR, the repertoire was profiled, and TCRdb retains in-frame clones only, with some absent. This sample has roughly 420,000 clones, with 89% found just once. Study-wide results and limits: Vaccinated and placebo-treated recipients had similar non-spike TCR breadth. CD8+ and CD4+ T cells specific for spike reportedly responded with substantial breadth after vaccination.

The sample was peripheral blood, taken in a trial of Ad26.COV2.S vaccine versus placebo. The receptor was isolated from a person between 18 and 60 years old who received the Ad26.COV2.S COVID-19 vaccine or a placebo. The chain recombines TRBV5-1 with TRBJ2-7, with 10 bases identical to TRBD1. The CDR3 spells CASSWRTGGEQYV. DNA for the CDR3: TGCGCCAGCAGCTGGAGGACAGGGGGCGAGCAGTACGTC.